This TCR beta chain was obtained from a study of T-cell memory formation after mild COVID-19. The study's findings and limits: CD8+ contracting clones occupied EMRA, while CD4+ ones occupied mainly CM and EM. There was a balanced CD4/CD8 profile in clones contracting day 15 to 85, and later expanders leaned CD4+.

TCRdb analysed the 5' RACE reads with MiXCR anew, one entry per CDR3 protein. The sample has approximately 150,000 distinct CDR3 sequences, 13% seen once; the top ten hold roughly 3.4%. Germline CDR1 reads DFQATT; CDR2 reads SNEGSKA (reference sequence). The CDR3 is 11 amino acids. Deletions cut 5 bases from V and 5 bases from J, with 9 bases between. This clonotype has more than one count but fewer than ten. Its antigen is unidentified. Material for sequencing was PBMCs or a T cell subset sorted from them (not recorded which). V usage is TRBV20-1 and J usage is TRBJ1-2; D gene ambiguous. The TCR was taken from a man younger than 35 who had mild COVID-19 (a few samples of this study predate the infection). Cell type and time point are not known. CDR3 in DNA: TGCAGTGCTGGCCTTGGGTATGGCTACACCTTC. This encodes CSAGLGYGYTF.